This T cell receptor beta chain was captured by sequencing in a study of T cells in Graves' hyperthyroidism and ophthalmopathy. Findings and caveats of the study: Researchers report that a 13 V-J model separated ophthalmopathy from stable hyperthyroidism. With a median lead of roughly 6.2 months before onset, the model predicted ophthalmopathy.

RNA transcripts were the template for amplifying TCR beta CDR3 regions. HTBI primers were the set used in a first-round RT-PCR of the TCR CDR3. In TCRdb, the multiplex PCR reads were re-called with MiXCR into one record per CDR3 protein. The repertoire holds hundreds of thousands of distinct CDR3 sequences, with 20% as singletons. The study excluded patients with uncontrolled infection, other autoimmune disease, pregnancy or lactation. This clonotype was counted many times. The antigen remains undetermined. CDR3 size: 13 residues. The germline V gene has CDR1 SGHTA and CDR2 FQGNSA. The ends were cut back, 3 bases at V and 4 bases at J, with 10 bases in the middle.

V is TRBV7-2 and J is TRBJ2-7; unclear D gene. The TCR was taken from a man in his forties or fifties with Graves' ophthalmopathy. Specimen: blood. The CDR3: CASSFGWRYEQYF. DNA of the CDR3: TGTGCCAGCAGCTTTGGTTGGAGATACGAGCAGTACTTC.